Below, one TCR beta chain is given with its context. Its matching antigen is unknown. Based on clinical symptoms, serum thyroxine and TRAb, thyroid ultrasound and orbital computed tomography, diagnoses were reached. The data stem from a study of T cells in Graves' hyperthyroidism and ophthalmopathy. Overall study context: Peripheral blood collection took place at initial diagnosis, before any treatment. Notes on the study in general: In the blood, most expanded thyroid clonotypes above 0.001 appeared as well.

V shed 2 bases, J shed 3 bases, and the junction held 4 bases outside the gene matches. This CDR3 contains 16 residues. Per germline, CDR1 MNHEY and CDR2 SVGEGT. Amplification of TCR beta CDR3 regions used RNA as the template. HTBI primers were the set used in a first-round RT-PCR of the TCR CDR3. MiXCR was run by TCRdb on the multiplex PCR reads, yielding one entry per CDR3 protein. The table records about 640,000 distinct CDR3 sequences, less than 25% of them present only once. The V gene is TRBV6-2 or TRBV6-3, the J gene TRBJ2-1, with 10 bases fitting TRBD2. The material sequenced was blood. The clonotype originates from a man aged 30 to 45 with Graves' ophthalmopathy. The CDR3 protein is CASSYNPSGSYNEQFF. The CDR3 DNA is TGTGCCAGCAGTTACAATCCTAGCGGGAGCTACAATGAGCAGTTCTTC.